This T cell receptor (beta chain) emerged from a study of cytomegalovirus exposure and HLA in healthy donors. On this clone: The antigen is not known.

The CDR3 loop spans 14 amino acids. Germline V gives CDR1 SGHNT, CDR2 YENEEA. The V end was cut by 2 bases, the J end by 4 bases, with 11 bases between. Study-level findings and limits: By a later analysis, the bulk of CMV-associated TCR beta chains appeared HLA-restricted.

PCR primers comprised 60 Vbeta and 13 Jbeta primers. Data came from immunoSEQ multiplex PCR; TCRdb stores just in-frame clones and leaves some out. The table records about 170,000 clones, 70% to 90% of them present only once. The sequence came from a young man in good health and CMV-seropositive. The rearrangement links TRBV11-3 to TRBJ1-1, with TRBD1 as a possible D gene (5 bases). Material: PBMCs. CDR3 DNA: TGTGCCAGCAGCTTATGGGGGGAGGCCACTGAAGCTTTCTTT. The encoded protein is CASSLWGEATEAFF.